Listed here is a single T cell receptor (beta chain). Produced via immunoSEQ multiplex PCR; TCRdb's table is partial and in-frame only. The sample consists of some 400,000 clones, 85% to 95% of them appearing once. The V and J ends lost 5 bases and 0 bases, in that order; junction bases with no gene match: 7. The CDR3 has 16 amino acids. CDR1 and CDR2 from the germline V gene are LNHDA and SQIVND (reference sequence). This entry belongs to a study of shared T cell receptors in the human thymus. The J gene is TRBJ1-5, the V gene TRBV19; 7 bases are shared with TRBD1. The sequence derives from a human donor. The sample consisted of thymocytes. CDR3 bases: TGTGCCAGTAGTCCCGGGACAGAAAATAGCAATCAGCCCCAGCATTTT. Its protein is CASSPGTENSNQPQHF.